This TCR beta chain came from a study of T cells expressing NK-cell markers. Study details: Sequencing covered eight donors, seven HCMV-seropositive and one seronegative. Study results and caveats: Over 5 donors carried dominant NKG2C+ clonotypes that made up roughly 1.0-7.0% of their CD8+ T cells.

Comments on this clonotype: The antigen is unknown.

Generation of TCR beta cDNA was performed by 5'RACE template switching incorporating UMIs. TCRdb reprocessed the 5' RACE reads, keeping one entry per CDR3 protein, no DNA. This sample contains 440,000 or so distinct CDR3 sequences. Per the germline V gene, CDR1 is SGHTA and CDR2 is FQGTGA. The CDR3 extends over 15 amino acids. The rearrangement links TRBV7-3 to TRBJ1-5; TCRdb picks TRBD1, but there is no DNA to check that call. The origin of this receptor is a woman between 18 and 75 years old in good health. The sequenced sample was blood T cells: a sorted CD56 or NKG2C T cell subset, CD4+ or CD8+ T cells, or bulk PBMC T cells (not recorded which). This CDR3 reads CASSLSGDGNQPQHF.